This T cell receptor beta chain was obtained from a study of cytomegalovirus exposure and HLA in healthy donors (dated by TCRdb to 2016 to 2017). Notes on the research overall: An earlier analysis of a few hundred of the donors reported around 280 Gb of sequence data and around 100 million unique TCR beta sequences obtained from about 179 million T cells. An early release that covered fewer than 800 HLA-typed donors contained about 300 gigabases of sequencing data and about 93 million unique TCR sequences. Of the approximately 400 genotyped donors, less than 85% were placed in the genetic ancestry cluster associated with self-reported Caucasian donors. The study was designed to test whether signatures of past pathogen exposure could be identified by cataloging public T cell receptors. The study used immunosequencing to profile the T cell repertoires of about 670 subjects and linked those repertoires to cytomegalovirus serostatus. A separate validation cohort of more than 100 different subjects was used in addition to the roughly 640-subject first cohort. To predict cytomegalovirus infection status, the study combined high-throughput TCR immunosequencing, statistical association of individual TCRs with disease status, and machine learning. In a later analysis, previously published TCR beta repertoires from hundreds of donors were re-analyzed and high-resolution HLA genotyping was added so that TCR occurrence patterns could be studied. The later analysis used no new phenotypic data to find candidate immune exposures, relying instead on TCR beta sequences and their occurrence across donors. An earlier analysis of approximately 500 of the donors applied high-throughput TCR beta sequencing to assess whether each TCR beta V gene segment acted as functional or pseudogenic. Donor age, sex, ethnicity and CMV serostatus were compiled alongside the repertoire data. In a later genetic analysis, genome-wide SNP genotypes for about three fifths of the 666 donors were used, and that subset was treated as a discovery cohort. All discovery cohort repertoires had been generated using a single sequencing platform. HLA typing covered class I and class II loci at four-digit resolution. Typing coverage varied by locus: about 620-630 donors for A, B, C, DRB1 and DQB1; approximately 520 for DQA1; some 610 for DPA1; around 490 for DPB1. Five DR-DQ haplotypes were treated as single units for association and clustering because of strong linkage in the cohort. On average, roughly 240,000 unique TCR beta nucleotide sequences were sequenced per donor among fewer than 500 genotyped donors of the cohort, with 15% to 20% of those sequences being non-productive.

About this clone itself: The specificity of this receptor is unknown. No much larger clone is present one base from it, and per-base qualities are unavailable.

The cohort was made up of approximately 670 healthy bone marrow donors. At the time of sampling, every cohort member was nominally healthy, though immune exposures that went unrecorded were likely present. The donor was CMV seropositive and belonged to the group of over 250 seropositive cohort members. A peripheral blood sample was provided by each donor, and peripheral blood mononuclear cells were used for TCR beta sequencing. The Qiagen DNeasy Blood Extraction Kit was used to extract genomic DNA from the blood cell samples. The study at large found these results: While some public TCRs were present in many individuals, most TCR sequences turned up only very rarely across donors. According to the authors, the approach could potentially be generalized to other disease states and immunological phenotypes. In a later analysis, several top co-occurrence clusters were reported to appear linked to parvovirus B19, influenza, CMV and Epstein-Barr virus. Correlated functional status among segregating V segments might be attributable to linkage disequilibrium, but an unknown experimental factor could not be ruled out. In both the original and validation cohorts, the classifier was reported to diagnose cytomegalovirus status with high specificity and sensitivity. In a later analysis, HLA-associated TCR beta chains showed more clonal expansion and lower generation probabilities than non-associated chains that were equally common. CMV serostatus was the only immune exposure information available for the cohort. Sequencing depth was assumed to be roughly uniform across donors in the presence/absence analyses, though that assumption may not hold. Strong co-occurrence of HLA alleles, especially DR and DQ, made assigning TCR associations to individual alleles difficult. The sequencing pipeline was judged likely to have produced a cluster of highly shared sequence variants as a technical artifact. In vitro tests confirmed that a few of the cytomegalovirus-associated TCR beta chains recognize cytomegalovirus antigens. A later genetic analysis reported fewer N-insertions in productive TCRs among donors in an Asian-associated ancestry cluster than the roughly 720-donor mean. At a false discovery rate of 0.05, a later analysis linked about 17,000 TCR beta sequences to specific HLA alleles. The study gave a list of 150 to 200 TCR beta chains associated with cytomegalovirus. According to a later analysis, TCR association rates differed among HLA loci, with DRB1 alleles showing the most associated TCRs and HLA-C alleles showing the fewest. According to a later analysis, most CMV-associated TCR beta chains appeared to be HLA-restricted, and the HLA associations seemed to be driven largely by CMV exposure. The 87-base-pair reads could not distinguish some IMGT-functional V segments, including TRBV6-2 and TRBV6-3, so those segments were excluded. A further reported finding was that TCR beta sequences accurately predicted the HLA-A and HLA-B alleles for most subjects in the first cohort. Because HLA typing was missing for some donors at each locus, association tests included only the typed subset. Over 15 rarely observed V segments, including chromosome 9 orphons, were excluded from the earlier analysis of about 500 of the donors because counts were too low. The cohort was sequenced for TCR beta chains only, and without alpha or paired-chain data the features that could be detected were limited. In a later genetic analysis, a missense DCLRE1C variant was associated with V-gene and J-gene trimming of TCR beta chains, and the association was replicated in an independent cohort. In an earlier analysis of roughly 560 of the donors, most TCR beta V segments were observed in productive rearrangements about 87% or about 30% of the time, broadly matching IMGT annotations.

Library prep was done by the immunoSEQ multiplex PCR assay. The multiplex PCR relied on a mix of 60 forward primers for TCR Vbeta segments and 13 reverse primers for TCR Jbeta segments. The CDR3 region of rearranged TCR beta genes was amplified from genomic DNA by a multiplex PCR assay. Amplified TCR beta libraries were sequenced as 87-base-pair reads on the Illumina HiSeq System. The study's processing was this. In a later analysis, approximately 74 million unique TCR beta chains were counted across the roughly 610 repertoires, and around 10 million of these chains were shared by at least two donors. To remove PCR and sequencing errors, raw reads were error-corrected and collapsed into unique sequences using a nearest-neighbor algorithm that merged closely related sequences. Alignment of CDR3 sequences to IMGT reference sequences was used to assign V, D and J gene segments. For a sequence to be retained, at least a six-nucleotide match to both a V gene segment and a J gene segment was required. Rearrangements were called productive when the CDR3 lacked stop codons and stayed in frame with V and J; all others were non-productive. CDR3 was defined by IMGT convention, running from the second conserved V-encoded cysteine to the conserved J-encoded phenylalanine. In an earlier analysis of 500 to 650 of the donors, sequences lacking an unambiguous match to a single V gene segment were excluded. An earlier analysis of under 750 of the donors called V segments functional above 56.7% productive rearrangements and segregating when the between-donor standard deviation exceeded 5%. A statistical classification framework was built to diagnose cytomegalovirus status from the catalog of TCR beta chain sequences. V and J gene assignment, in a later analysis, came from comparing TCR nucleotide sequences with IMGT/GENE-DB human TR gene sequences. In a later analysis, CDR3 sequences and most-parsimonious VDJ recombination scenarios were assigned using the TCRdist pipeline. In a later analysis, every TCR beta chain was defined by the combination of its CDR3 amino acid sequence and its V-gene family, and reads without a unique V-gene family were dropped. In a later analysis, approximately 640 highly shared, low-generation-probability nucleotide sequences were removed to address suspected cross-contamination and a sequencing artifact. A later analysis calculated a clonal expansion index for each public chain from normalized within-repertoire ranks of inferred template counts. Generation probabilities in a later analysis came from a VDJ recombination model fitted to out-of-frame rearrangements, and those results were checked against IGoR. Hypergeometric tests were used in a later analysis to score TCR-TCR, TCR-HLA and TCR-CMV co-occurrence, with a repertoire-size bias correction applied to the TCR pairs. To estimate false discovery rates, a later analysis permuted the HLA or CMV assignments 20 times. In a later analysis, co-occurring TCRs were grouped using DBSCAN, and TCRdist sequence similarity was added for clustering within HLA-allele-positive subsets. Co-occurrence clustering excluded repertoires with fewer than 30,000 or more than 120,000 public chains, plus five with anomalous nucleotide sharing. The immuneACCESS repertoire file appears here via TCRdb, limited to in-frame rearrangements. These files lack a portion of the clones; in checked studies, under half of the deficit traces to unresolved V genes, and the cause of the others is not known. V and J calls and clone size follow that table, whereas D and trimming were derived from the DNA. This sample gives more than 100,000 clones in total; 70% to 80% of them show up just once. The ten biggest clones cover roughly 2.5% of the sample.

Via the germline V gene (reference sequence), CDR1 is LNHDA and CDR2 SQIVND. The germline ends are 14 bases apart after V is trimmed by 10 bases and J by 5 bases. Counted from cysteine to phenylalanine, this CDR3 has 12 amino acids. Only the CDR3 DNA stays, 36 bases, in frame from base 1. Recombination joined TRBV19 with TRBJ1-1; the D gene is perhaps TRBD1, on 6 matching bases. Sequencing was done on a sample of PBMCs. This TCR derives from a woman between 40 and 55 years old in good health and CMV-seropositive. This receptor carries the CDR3 CATTRGGTEAFF. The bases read TGTGCCACCACGAGGGGGGGAACTGAAGCTTTCTTT. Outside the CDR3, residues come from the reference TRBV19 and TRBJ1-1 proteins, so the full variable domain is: DGGITQSPKYLFRKEGQNVTLSCEQNLNHDAMYWYRQDPGQGLRLIYYSQIVNDFQKGDIAEGYSVSREKKESFPLTVTSAQKNPTAFYLCATTRGGTEAFFGQGTRLTVV.